The sequence of this T cell receptor beta chain was determined in a study of OX40 agonist ivuxolimab in advanced cancers. Study details: Dose-escalation subjects each had hepatocellular carcinoma, melanoma, renal cell or head and neck cancer. The study, taken as a whole, reports: Some patients without response likewise showed low normalized clonal expansion. Expanded clones belonging to CD8+ T cells outnumbered, on average, those of CD4+.

Worth noting for this clone: As yet, its antigen is unknown.

The method was immunoSEQ multiplex PCR; TCRdb's version includes in-frame clones alone and lacks a portion of them. The sample includes 100,000 or so clones, roughly four fifths of them seen just once. Sequencing used CD4+ or CD8+ T cells sorted from blood, obtained in a trial of the OX40 agonist ivuxolimab. The clonotype originates from an adult with an advanced solid tumor such as melanoma, head and neck, liver or kidney cancer.

CDR3: CASSDGGQGSGYTF. In DNA, the CDR3 is TGTGCCAGCAGTGACGGGGGACAGGGAAGTGGCTACACCTTC. This rearrangement joins TRBV6-1 to TRBJ1-2; 9 positions match TRBD1. The CDR3 totals 14 residues. Per the germline V gene, CDR1 is MNHNS and CDR2 is SASEGT. With V trimmed by 3 bases and J by 7 bases, 6 bases remained unmatched.